A selection of T cell receptor beta chains follows, all from one sample in a study of blood T cell repertoires in COVID-19. Some clones are missing from TCRdb's copy, which holds only in-frame ones; the method was immunoSEQ multiplex PCR. The sample has 210,000 or so clones, about four fifths seen once. The material sequenced was peripheral blood. All receptors derive from a woman over 75 with acute or convalescent COVID-19. The CDR3 runs from the conserved cysteine through the conserved F or W. A D gene is named only where the DNA matches it firmly. Part of the rows lack a size; the others show once, few, many or a class for expanded clones.

CDR3 DNA	CDR3 protein	V gene	J gene	clone size	D gene
TGTGCCAGCAGCCCGAGAACCTTTCAAGAGACCCAGTACTTC	CASSPRTFQETQYF	TRBV5-8	TRBJ2-5	.	.
TGCGCCAGCAGCCAAGCCTTCGGGCGGGGGGCCACAGATACGCAGTATTTT	CASSQAFGRGATDTQYF	TRBV4-1	TRBJ2-3	.	TRBD2
TGTGCCAGCAGCCATTCAGGGGATCAGCCCCAGCATTTT	CASSHSGDQPQHF	TRBV3-1/TRBV3-2	TRBJ1-5	.	.
TGTGCCGGGGAGAGGGGGACCTACGAGCAGTACTTC	CAGERGTYEQYF	TRBV30	TRBJ2-7	.	.
TGTGCCAGCAGCCAAGTCGGGGGGGCGTTGGATTCACCCCTCCACTTT	CASSQVGGALDSPLHF	TRBV3-1/TRBV3-2	TRBJ1-6	.	.
TGTGCCAGCTCACCTGGCAGCGAGAAGGCCGGGGAGCTGTTTTTT	CASSPGSEKAGELFF	TRBV18	TRBJ2-2	few	.
TGTGCCAGCAGCCCCGTCCGGACAGGGTCCTACGAGCAGTACTTC	CASSPVRTGSYEQYF	TRBV28	TRBJ2-7	.	TRBD1
TGTGCCAGCAGTACAATAACTAATGATGAACTGTTTTTT	CASSTITNDELFF	TRBV27	TRBJ1-4	few	.
TGTGCCAGCAGCCCCCGCACCACTCTAGCCAAAAACATTCAGTACTTC	CASSPRTTLAKNIQYF	TRBV3-1/TRBV3-2	TRBJ2-4	.	.
TGTGCCAGTAGTGTCCTCACAGGGGGGACCGGGAAACTGTTTTTT	CASSVLTGGTGKLFF	TRBV19	TRBJ1-4	.	TRBD1
TGTGCCACCAGCAGAGACAGGGGCTCTGGAAACACCATATATTTT	CATSRDRGSGNTIYF	TRBV15	TRBJ1-3	.	.
TGTGCCAGCTCACCCGGTTCCCTCTTCTCTGGAAACACCATATATTTT	CASSPGSLFSGNTIYF	TRBV18	TRBJ1-3	.	.
TGTGCCACCAGCAGAGCCCTAGACGCAGATACGCAGTATTTT	CATSRALDADTQYF	TRBV15	TRBJ2-3	.	.
TGCAGCGTTGAAGGGGCCTACACCTACGAGCAGTACTTC	CSVEGAYTYEQYF	TRBV29-1	TRBJ2-7	.	.
TGTGCCAGCAGTTCAGCGGACAGGATTCAAGAGACCCAGTACTTC	CASSSADRIQETQYF	TRBV28	TRBJ2-5	.	TRBD1
TGTGCCAGCAGTGTGGCCCGAAGCTCCTATAATTCACCCCTCCACTTT	CASSVARSSYNSPLHF	TRBV2	TRBJ1-6	few	.
TGCGCCAGCAGCATAGGGACTAGCGAGGCCTACGAGCAGTACTTC	CASSIGTSEAYEQYF	TRBV5-1	TRBJ2-7	.	TRBD2
TGTGCCAGCAGCCCAGGGACTAGCGGGATTTGGGATACGCAGTATTTT	CASSPGTSGIWDTQYF	TRBV11-3	TRBJ2-3	.	TRBD2
TGTGCCAGTAGCCCCCAGGGTGGCACAGATACGCAGTATTTT	CASSPQGGTDTQYF	TRBV19	TRBJ2-3	.	.
TGTGCCAGCAGCTTGGACAGGGGAAACAATCAGCCCCAGCATTTT	CASSLDRGNNQPQHF	TRBV5-4	TRBJ1-5	once	TRBD1
TGTGCCAGCAGTTTAATGGAGGAACAGCCCCAGCATTTT	CASSLMEEQPQHF	TRBV27	TRBJ1-5	once	.
TGTGCCAGCAGTCTTGAACCAGGGTCCAATGGCTACACCTTC	CASSLEPGSNGYTF	TRBV6-4	TRBJ1-2	.	.
TGTGCCAGCAGTGATCAGTCTTACTCTGGAAACACCATATATTTT	CASSDQSYSGNTIYF	TRBV2	TRBJ1-3	.	.